Listed here are 14 T cell receptor beta chains from one sample, sequenced in a study of T cells in women clearing cervical HPV infection. TCRdb keeps only in-frame clones here, not all; method: immunoSEQ multiplex PCR. This sample's table reports roughly 45,000 clones. Sequencing used blood buffy coat. The receptor source for this set is a woman between 18 and 69 years old with a cervical HPV16 infection that either progressed to CIN3+ or cleared (not recorded which).

As for this clone: The sequence runs out 3 residues before the end of the CDR3; the remainder is reconstructed from the germline J gene. The chain recombines TRBV2 with TRBJ1-4; maybe TRBD1 (5 bases). The CDR3 consists of 14 residues. V gave up 6 bases and J gave up 8 bases, with 16 bases separating them. The germline V gene encodes CDR1 SNHLY and CDR2 FYNNEI. CDR3 residues: CASRFTAGGEKLFF. CDR3 DNA, as far as it was read: TGTGCCAGCAGATTTACGGCGGGGGGAGAAAAA.

About this clone itself: The CDR3 extends 3 residues past the end of the read, so its final part is completed from the germline J gene. The rearrangement links TRBV5-1 to TRBJ2-2, with D possibly TRBD1 on 6 matching bases. This CDR3 has 13 residues. Germline-derived CDR1 and CDR2 are SGHRS and YFSETQ. Partial CDR3 DNA: TGCGCCAGCAGCTGGGCCCAGGGGTCACCG. Translated: CASSWAQGSP. The complete CDR3 sequence is CASSWAQGSPLFF. Looking up the rest from reference TRBV5-1 and TRBJ2-2 gives the full variable domain: KAGVTQTPRYLIKTRGQQVTLSCSPISGHRSVSWYQQTPGQGLQFLFEYFSETQRNKGNFPGRFSGRQFSNSRSEMNVSTLELGDSALYLCASSWAQGSPLFFGEGSRLTVL.

With respect to this clone: Read sequence stops 3 residues before the CDR3 end, and the germline J gene provides the missing end. The V call is TRBV29-1, the J call TRBJ1-4; TRBD1 might be the D (6 bases). Trimming removed 4 bases from V and 7 bases from J, with 16 bases in between. CDR1 and CDR2 (germline): SQVTM, ANQGSEA. The CDR3 is 14 amino acids. CDR3 loop: CSVVFNRVGEKLFF. The DNA read from the CDR3 is TGCAGCGTTGTATTTAACAGGGTTGGTGAAAAA.

Concerning this clone: Read sequence stops 3 residues before the CDR3 end, and the germline J gene provides the missing end. The chain couples TRBV5-5 to TRBJ2-2, with a weak D call TRBD1 (5 bases). Germline CDR1 reads SGHKS; CDR2 reads YYEKEE (reference sequence). The CDR3 length is 15 residues. The sequenced CDR3 bases are TGTGCCAGCAGCTTCACGCAGGGCGGTAATTCACCG. Encoded protein: CASSFTQGGNSP. The CDR3 as a whole reads CASSFTQGGNSPLFF. Full variable domain (missing parts from reference TRBV5-5 and TRBJ2-2): DAGVTQSPTHLIKTRGQQVTLRCSPISGHKSVSWYQQVLGQGPQFIFQYYEKEERGRGNFPDRFSARQFPNYSSELNVNALLLGDSALYLCASSFTQGGNSPLFFGEGSRLTVL.

Points on this clone: The read is 3 residues too short to cover the CDR3 end, so that end is filled in from the germline J gene. The chain uses TRBV19 and TRBJ1-3, with unresolved D. V was shortened by 5 bases and J by 5 bases, with 13 bases between the two germline ends. CDR1 and CDR2 from the germline V gene are LNHDA and SQIVND (reference sequence). This CDR3 contains 14 residues. CDR3 residues: CASSPERVRNTIYF. Partial CDR3 DNA: TGTGCCAGTAGTCCTGAGAGGGTTCGAAACACC.

Regarding this clone: The read comes to an end 3 residues before the CDR3 does, leaving the germline J gene to fill in the end. V and J are TRBV20-1 and TRBJ1-2; D gene ambiguous. This CDR3 is 15 amino acids long. Trimming removed 1 base from V and 2 bases from J, with 14 bases in between. Per germline, CDR1 DFQATT and CDR2 SNEGSKA (reference sequence). The DNA read from the CDR3 is TGCAGTGCTAGAGGGCAAACGGGGAGAAACTATGGC. It translates to CSARGQTGRNYG. The full CDR3 protein reads CSARGQTGRNYGYTF.

With regard to this clone: The CDR3 extends 3 residues past the end of the read, so its final part is completed from the germline J gene. The V call is TRBV18, the J call TRBJ2-3; 8 bases match TRBD1. The CDR3 totals 15 residues. Germline assignment: CDR1 KGHSH and CDR2 LQKENI. With 3 bases clipped from V and 4 bases from J, the junction kept 6 bases outside the gene matches. CDR3 protein: CASSPGTGGSDTQYF. The part of the CDR3 DNA that was read is TGTGCCAGCTCACCCGGGACAGGCGGTTCAGATACG.

Incomplete CDR3 DNA: TGTGCCAGCAGTTCAGACTGGACAGGGAAATACGAG. This translates into CASSSDWTGKYE. The whole CDR3 protein reads CASSSDWTGKYEQYF. The chain carries TRBV28 and TRBJ2-7; 8 bases are shared with TRBD1. The read ends 3 residues early relative to the CDR3; the germline J gene fills the gap. CDR3 size: 15 residues. The ends lost 4 bases at V and 4 bases at J; junction bases unmatched: 9. Germline V gene lookup returns CDR1 MDHEN and CDR2 SYDVKM.

Remarks on this clone: The sequence runs out 3 residues before the end of the CDR3; the remainder is reconstructed from the germline J gene. The chain joins TRBV5-6 to TRBJ2-2; D is perhaps TRBD1 (6 bases). There are 14 residues in the CDR3. Germline V gene data show CDR1 as SGHDT and CDR2 as YYEEEE. This chain's CDR3 is CASSPRQVNSPLFF. The CDR3 DNA, read in part, is TGTGCCAGCAGCCCGAGACAGGTGAATTCACCG.

With regard to this clone: The CDR3 end falls 3 residues outside the read, so it is completed with the germline J gene. The chain carries TRBV19 and TRBJ1-1; 8 bases line up with TRBD1. The junction had 12 bases not matched to a gene; V was cut back by 9 bases and J by 3 bases. Germline CDR1 LNHDA, CDR2 SQIVND (reference sequence). The CDR3 covers 15 residues. The CDR3 sequence is CASSTGAQGDTEAFF. The part of the CDR3 DNA that was read is TGTGCCAGCTCCACCGGGGCACAGGGGGACACTGAA.

In the case of this clone: The CDR3 end lies 3 residues beyond the end of the read and is filled in from the germline J gene. The chain links TRBV14 to TRBJ2-1; 7 bases are shared with TRBD2. The germline V gene has CDR1 SGHDN and CDR2 FVKESK. V shed 0 bases, J shed 7 bases, and the junction held 9 bases outside the gene matches. This CDR3 has 16 residues. Incomplete CDR3 DNA: TGTGCCAGCAGCCAAGATATGGGCGGGGGAGTAAATGAG. Translated: CASSQDMGGGVNE. The full-length CDR3 reads as CASSQDMGGGVNEQFF.

Comments on this clone: Read data end 3 residues before the CDR3 end; the end is taken from the germline J gene. This chain links TRBV2 with TRBJ2-4; D is ambiguous. V lost 8 bases, J lost 7 bases, and 18 bases lay in between. The CDR3 contains 14 residues. Per germline, CDR1 SNHLY and CDR2 FYNNEI. The sequenced CDR3 bases are TGTGCCAGCCGCAATAGGCAGGTATTGAACATT. As protein: CASRNRQVLNI. The whole CDR3 sequence is CASRNRQVLNIQYF.

Concerning this clone: The DNA ends 3 residues before the CDR3 does, and the rest of the CDR3 is filled in from the germline J gene. The V and J genes are TRBV5-6 and TRBJ1-6; a weak D match, TRBD1 (6 bases). Trimming left V 4 bases short and J 7 bases short, with 12 bases between. Germline CDR1 SGHDT, CDR2 YYEEEE. CDR3 size: 14 residues. The covered CDR3 bases are TGTGCCAGCAGCCCGAGACAGGTGAATTCACCC. Amino acids: CASSPRQVNSP. Given in full, the CDR3 is CASSPRQVNSPLHF.

In regard to this clone: The read terminates 3 residues before the CDR3 end, so the remaining end is supplied by the germline J gene. This rearrangement joins TRBV2 to TRBJ1-4, with TRBD1 identical over 7 bases. This CDR3 has 14 amino acids. Germline CDR1 and CDR2: SNHLY and FYNNEI. The DNA read from the CDR3 is TGTGCCAGCAGTCACAGGGGCAATAATTCACCA. Protein product: CASSHRGNNSP. The CDR3 in its entirety is CASSHRGNNSPLFF.